A selection of T cell receptor beta chains follows, all from one sample in a study of regulatory T cells in long-lasting Graves disease. In TCRdb, the multiplex PCR reads were re-called with MiXCR into one record per CDR3 protein. The sample shows some 340,000 distinct CDR3 sequences, roughly 23% of them seen only once. The input for sequencing was peripheral blood mononuclear cells (PBMCs), taken when the disease was refractory, from a patient treated with antithyroid drugs. The receptors stem from a woman in her forties with Graves disease. Both conserved end residues are part of each CDR3. The order of the fields is CDR3 DNA, CDR3 protein, J gene, V gene, clone size, D gene. A D gene is named only where the DNA matches it firmly. The size of a clone is reported for some rows only, either as once, few or many, or as a class for expanded clones.

DNA: TGTGCCATCAGTGATGGGGGACAGCGCTACGAGCAGTACTTC
CDR3: CAISDGGQRYEQYF
J: TRBJ2-7
V: TRBV10-3
size: many
D: TRBD1

DNA: TGTGCCAGCAGCTTGGAACCTTATACGCAGTATTTT
CDR3: CASSLEPYTQYF
J: TRBJ2-3
V: TRBV5-6
size: few
D: NA

DNA: TGTGCCAGCAGTACGAACAGGGGGCGCGTCAACGAGCAGTACTTC
CDR3: CASSTNRGRVNEQYF
J: TRBJ2-7
V: TRBV12-3/TRBV12-4
size: NA
D: TRBD1

DNA: TGTGCCAGCAGCTTAGTTGCGGGAGTCAATGAGCAGTTCTTC
CDR3: CASSLVAGVNEQFF
J: TRBJ2-1
V: TRBV7-6
size: many
D: TRBD2

DNA: TGTGCCAGAGCAGGTAGGGACAACGAGCAGTACTTC
CDR3: CARAGRDNEQYF
J: TRBJ2-7
V: TRBV2
size: few
D: NA

DNA: TGTGCCAGCAGTCTAACTACAGGGGTTAGCAATCAGCCCCAGCATTTT
CDR3: CASSLTTGVSNQPQHF
J: TRBJ1-5
V: TRBV12-3/TRBV12-4
size: many
D: TRBD1

DNA: TGTGCCAGCAGTCGGGACGGCTTGAACACTGAAGCTTTCTTT
CDR3: CASSRDGLNTEAFF
J: TRBJ1-1
V: TRBV12-3/TRBV12-4
size: many
D: NA

DNA: TGCAGTGCTTTGACGGATGGCTACACCTTC
CDR3: CSALTDGYTF
J: TRBJ1-2
V: TRBV20-1
size: NA
D: NA

DNA: TGTGCCAGCAGTTTCAGACAGTCTGGGGCCAACGTCCTGACTTTC
CDR3: CASSFRQSGANVLTF
J: TRBJ2-6
V: TRBV12-3/TRBV12-4
size: many
D: NA

DNA: TGCAGTGCTCCGGGCAGGGGTGAGACCCAGTACTTC
CDR3: CSAPGRGETQYF
J: TRBJ2-5
V: TRBV20-1
size: many
D: NA

DNA: TGTGCCAGCAGCTTTCGGGACAGGGGTCGCTCTGGGGCCAACGTCCTGACTTTC
CDR3: CASSFRDRGRSGANVLTF
J: TRBJ2-6
V: TRBV5-4
size: NA
D: TRBD1

DNA: TGTGCCAGCAGTTCCATCCCCGGAGGACTCTGGAATGAAAAACTGTTTTTT
CDR3: CASSSIPGGLWNEKLFF
J: TRBJ1-4
V: TRBV28
size: many
D: NA

DNA: TGTGCCAGCAGCCAAGTATCGTCGGAGACAGGGGAGACCCAGTACTTC
CDR3: CASSQVSSETGETQYF
J: TRBJ2-5
V: TRBV4-2
size: few
D: TRBD1

DNA: TGTGCCAGCAGCTCCTACCGGGACAGGGGAGTATACGAGCAGTACTTC
CDR3: CASSSYRDRGVYEQYF
J: TRBJ2-7
V: TRBV7-9
size: few
D: TRBD1

DNA: TGCGCCAGCAGCCAACGAGGGAGTCGGCACCCCGAGAATTTT
CDR3: CASSQRGSRHPENF
J: TRBJ1-3
V: TRBV4-1
size: once
D: NA

DNA: TGTGCCAGCAGCTGGGTTTCGGGCGGGGAGCTGTTTTTT
CDR3: CASSWVSGGELFF
J: TRBJ2-2
V: TRBV7-3
size: few
D: NA

DNA: TGTGCCAGCAGCCACAGGGAGTACACTGAAGCTTTCTTT
CDR3: CASSHREYTEAFF
J: TRBJ1-1
V: TRBV6-5
size: NA
D: NA

DNA: TGTGCCAGCAGAAGGTTTATTTTCAAAAACATTCAGTACTTC
CDR3: CASRRFIFKNIQYF
J: TRBJ2-4
V: TRBV2
size: few
D: NA

DNA: TGTGCCTCCCGACAGGGGGAAAGTGAAGCTTTCTTT
CDR3: CASRQGESEAFF
J: TRBJ1-1
V: TRBV10-3
size: few
D: TRBD1

DNA: TGTGCCAGCAGTTACGGGGGACCCCCGGGCCATCAGCCCCAGCATTTT
CDR3: CASSYGGPPGHQPQHF
J: TRBJ1-5
V: TRBV6-5
size: NA
D: NA

DNA: TGTGCCAGCAGTTTACAGGGGTTTAACACTGAAGCTTTCTTT
CDR3: CASSLQGFNTEAFF
J: TRBJ1-1
V: TRBV28
size: many
D: NA

DNA: TGCAGTGCCCACTCGACTAGCGGAAACACAGATACGCAGTATTTT
CDR3: CSAHSTSGNTDTQYF
J: TRBJ2-3
V: TRBV20-1
size: NA
D: TRBD2

DNA: TGTGCCAGCAGTGAGGTTCTACGAGCTGAAGCTTTCTTT
CDR3: CASSEVLRAEAFF
J: TRBJ1-1
V: TRBV2
size: NA
D: NA

DNA: TGCGCCAGCAGGGACAGTGTGGCGGCCGGGGAGCTGTTTTTT
CDR3: CASRDSVAAGELFF
J: TRBJ2-2
V: TRBV5-1
size: few
D: NA

DNA: TGTGCCAGCAGTGTCAAACAGCGCAACAATGAGCAGTTCTTC
CDR3: CASSVKQRNNEQFF
J: TRBJ2-1
V: TRBV2
size: few
D: NA

DNA: TGTGCCAGTAGTATGGGACAGGGGAGATTGTACGAGCAGTACTTC
CDR3: CASSMGQGRLYEQYF
J: TRBJ2-7
V: TRBV19
size: few
D: TRBD1

DNA: TGCAGTGCTAGGGGACTAGCGCGGGAGACCCAGTACTTC
CDR3: CSARGLARETQYF
J: TRBJ2-5
V: TRBV20-1
size: NA
D: TRBD2

DNA: TGTGCCAGCAGTTCTGACAGGGGATGGTACGAGCAGTACTTC
CDR3: CASSSDRGWYEQYF
J: TRBJ2-7
V: TRBV12-3/TRBV12-4
size: few
D: TRBD1

DNA: TGTGCTAGCAGCGCAAGCGGGATCCCGGAGCCCCAGCATTTT
CDR3: CASSASGIPEPQHF
J: TRBJ1-5
V: TRBV7-7
size: few
D: NA

DNA: TGTGCCAGCAGCTACGTGGATTCACCCCTCCACTTT
CDR3: CASSYVDSPLHF
J: TRBJ1-6
V: TRBV7-2
size: NA
D: NA

DNA: TGTGCCAGCAGTTTAGCCGGGGGCGCAAGGCAGCCCCAGCATTTT
CDR3: CASSLAGGARQPQHF
J: TRBJ1-5
V: TRBV28
size: many
D: NA

DNA: TGTGCCAGCAGTTTTAGTCTAGCGGGAGAACAAGAGACCCAGTACTTC
CDR3: CASSFSLAGEQETQYF
J: TRBJ2-5
V: TRBV28
size: many
D: TRBD2

DNA: TGCGCCAGCAGTGCATTTCCGGGACACATAAACACTGAAGCTTTCTTT
CDR3: CASSAFPGHINTEAFF
J: TRBJ1-1
V: TRBV10-2
size: few
D: NA

DNA: TGTGCCAGCAGTTTCAGGGGAGGGAATTCACCCCTCCACTTT
CDR3: CASSFRGGNSPLHF
J: TRBJ1-6
V: TRBV27
size: NA
D: NA

DNA: TGTGCCAGCAGTTTACTCACCTCTGGAAACACCATATATTTT
CDR3: CASSLLTSGNTIYF
J: TRBJ1-3
V: TRBV28
size: many
D: NA

DNA: TGTGCCAGCAGTCTTCTGGATAGCTTGTACGAGCAGTACTTC
CDR3: CASSLLDSLYEQYF
J: TRBJ2-7
V: TRBV12-3/TRBV12-4
size: many
D: NA

DNA: TGCAGTGCTAAATCCCGAGGGAAATCAACCTACGAGCAGTACTTC
CDR3: CSAKSRGKSTYEQYF
J: TRBJ2-7
V: TRBV20-1
size: few
D: NA